This T cell receptor (beta chain) appears in the sequencing data of a study of T cell repertoires in cytomegalovirus infection. TCRdb independently ran MiXCR on the reads; one entry per CDR3 protein. The data hold 290,000 or so distinct CDR3 sequences, with 8% to 10% observed a single time. This clonotype was detected many times. CDR1 and CDR2 (germline): SQVTM, ANQGSEA. The CDR3 loop spans 14 amino acids. With V trimmed by 6 bases and J by 10 bases, 15 bases remained unmatched. This chain links TRBV29-1 with TRBJ2-1; 7 nucleotides match TRBD1. The receptor was isolated from a human donor in good health (CMV status not recorded). Some clones in this sample may be carry-over from other donors' samples. What was sequenced was PBMCs. CDR3 loop: CSVSIRVPGGEQFF. CDR3 sequence (DNA): TGCAGCGTCTCCATCCGGGTTCCAGGGGGAGAGCAGTTCTTC.